This is a list of T cell receptor beta chains from one sample in a study of control samples from healthy donors and cancer patients. TCRdb's table, derived via immunoSEQ multiplex PCR, lists solely in-frame clones and lacks some. The table lists more than 100,000 clones, approximately 89% of them singletons. The sample taken for sequencing was PBMCs. The source is a man in his fifties or sixties with head and neck cancer. The CDR3 runs from the conserved cysteine through the conserved F or W. Each record gives: V gene, J gene, CDR3 protein.

>TRBV9|TRBJ2-3
CASSAVGRSTDTQYF
>TRBV7-2|TRBJ2-4
CASSPRAQGQGIQYF
>TRBV28|TRBJ2-7
CASSLGTGGNYEQYF
>TRBV27|TRBJ2-3
CASSWTGGGSDTQYF
>TRBV10-3|TRBJ2-5
CAISEPGGAGETQYF
>TRBV5-5|TRBJ1-1
CASSAADRAFEAFF
>TRBV7-9|TRBJ2-2
CASSPWNTGELFF
>TRBV30|TRBJ2-1
CAWRRGNEQFF
>TRBV5-1|TRBJ2-7
CASSFLTSGKYEQYF
>TRBV7-2|TRBJ1-2
CASSSMSTGGYGYTF
>TRBV27|TRBJ2-7
CASSFLTGGGRYEQYF
>TRBV28|TRBJ1-5
CASGTTGVYQPQHF
>TRBV27|TRBJ2-1
CASSLIGNEQFF
>TRBV14|TRBJ2-1
CASSQLAGGGNEQFF
>TRBV5-1|TRBJ2-2
CASSLDGRQGGGGELFF
>TRBV28|TRBJ2-3
CASSFWGDRGTSFHTDTQYF
>TRBV30|TRBJ1-1
CAWSVLVNTEAFF
>TRBV6-6|TRBJ1-5
CASSPDSPVEPQHF
>TRBV5-4|TRBJ2-5
CASADGTDQETQYF
>TRBV6-1|TRBJ1-1
CASSEIGQGKGGTEAFF
>TRBV12-3/TRBV12-4|TRBJ1-5
CASSLISNQPQHF
>TRBV5-1|TRBJ2-7
CASSITGLYEQYF